Each of the 6 T cell receptor beta chains below was sequenced from the same sample in a study of cytomegalovirus exposure and HLA in healthy donors. Both 60 Vbeta primers and 13 Jbeta primers went into the PCR. This table comes from immunoSEQ multiplex PCR, and its TCRdb copy is limited to in-frame clones, with some not included. Altogether roughly 190,000 clones are present, about 9.4% being singletons, with the ten largest covering roughly 1.3%. The material sequenced was PBMCs. The receptors originated from a woman aged 25 to 45 in good health and CMV-seropositive.

This rearrangement joins TRBV5-1 to TRBJ2-1; a weak D match, TRBD2 (5 bases). Trimming shortened V by 5 bases and J by 0 bases, and 15 bases separated the two germline ends. The CDR3 has 16 residues. Germline CDR1 SGHRS, CDR2 YFSETQ. The CDR3 region has the DNA TGCGCCAGCAGAGGTAGCGCCGCCAGCTCCTACAATGAGCAGTTCTTC. Protein sequence: CASRGSAASSYNEQFF.

The rearrangement joins TRBV30 to TRBJ2-7; 8 bases agree with TRBD2. Trimming removed 0 bases from V and 2 bases from J; junction bases left unmatched: 9. The CDR3 length is 16 residues. CDR1 is GTSNPN and CDR2 is SVGIG in the germline V gene (reference sequence). In DNA form, the CDR3 reads TGTGCCTGGAGTGTACCACTAGCGGCCCACACCTACGAGCAGTACTTC. It is translated as CAWSVPLAAHTYEQYF.

V gene TRBV5-1 combines with J gene TRBJ1-1; TRBD1 matches 7 bases. The CDR3 length is 14 residues. Germline V gene sequence: CDR1 SGHRS, CDR2 YFSETQ. Trimming cost V 4 bases and J 3 bases; bases outside gene matches: 6. The CDR3 sequence is CASSQDRPDTEAFF. The CDR3 bases are TGCGCCAGCAGCCAGGACAGGCCAGACACTGAAGCTTTCTTT.

This clone was seen only a few times. The V call is TRBV9, the J call TRBJ2-2, with a weak D call TRBD2 (6 bases). The CDR3 loop spans 17 amino acids. CDR1 and CDR2 (germline): SGDLS, YYNGEE. V gave up 3 bases and J gave up 3 bases, with 18 bases separating them. The CDR3 bases are TGTGCCAGCAGCGCACCCCGGAGGGGACGGGACACCGGGGAGCTGTTTTTT. Translated: CASSAPRRGRDTGELFF.

In its sample, this clone was seen a few times. This sequence joins TRBV14 and TRBJ2-3, with 7 bases identical to TRBD2. Germline assignment: CDR1 SGHDN and CDR2 FVKESK. The CDR3 has 15 residues. V was clipped by 3 bases and J by 2 bases; unmatched bases: 5. This CDR3 reads CASSQGRVTTDTQYF. DNA for the CDR3: TGTGCCAGCAGCCAGGGGAGGGTTACCACAGATACGCAGTATTTT.

The rearrangement uses TRBV7-9 and TRBJ2-7; TRBD1 matches 8 bases. J was trimmed by 5 bases and V by 11 bases; bases with no gene match: 8. The CDR3 has 12 amino acids. CDR1 is SEHNR, CDR2 FQNEAQ, per germline (reference sequence). CDR3 amino acids: CAGSGQGNEQYF. The CDR3 DNA sequence: TGTGCCGGGTCCGGACAGGGCAACGAGCAGTACTTC.